Below, 2 T cell receptor beta chains from the same sample are listed, as sequenced in a study of OX40 agonist ivuxolimab in advanced cancers. Clones were read by immunoSEQ multiplex PCR, and TCRdb kept only the in-frame ones, dropping some. The data contain over 55,000 clones, about 88% of them singletons. Sequenced material: CD4+ or CD8+ T cells sorted from blood, taken in a trial of the OX40 agonist ivuxolimab. Receptors were obtained from an adult with an advanced solid tumor such as melanoma, head and neck, liver or kidney cancer.

The chain joins TRBV6-5 to TRBJ1-2, with unresolved D. The CDR3 is 14 residues long. V was pared by 2 bases and J by 3 bases, with 10 bases between. CDR1 and CDR2 (germline): MNHEY, SVGAGI. CDR3 residues: CASSYTGRDYGYTF. The CDR3 DNA reads TGTGCCAGCAGTTACACCGGGAGGGACTATGGCTACACCTTC.

The chain uses TRBV19 and TRBJ2-1, with D perhaps matching TRBD2 (7 bases). The CDR3 extends over 14 amino acids. V shed 7 bases and J shed 9 bases, with 19 bases lying between them. Germline loops: CDR1 LNHDA, CDR2 SQIVND (reference sequence). CDR3 sequence: CASTLGGGGAEQFF. CDR3 DNA sequence: TGTGCCAGTACTTTGGGGGGGGGCGGAGCTGAGCAGTTCTTC. The full variable domain, rest sourced from reference TRBV19 and TRBJ2-1, is DGGITQSPKYLFRKEGQNVTLSCEQNLNHDAMYWYRQDPGQGLRLIYYSQIVNDFQKGDIAEGYSVSREKKESFPLTVTSAQKNPTAFYLCASTLGGGGAEQFFGPGTRLTVL.